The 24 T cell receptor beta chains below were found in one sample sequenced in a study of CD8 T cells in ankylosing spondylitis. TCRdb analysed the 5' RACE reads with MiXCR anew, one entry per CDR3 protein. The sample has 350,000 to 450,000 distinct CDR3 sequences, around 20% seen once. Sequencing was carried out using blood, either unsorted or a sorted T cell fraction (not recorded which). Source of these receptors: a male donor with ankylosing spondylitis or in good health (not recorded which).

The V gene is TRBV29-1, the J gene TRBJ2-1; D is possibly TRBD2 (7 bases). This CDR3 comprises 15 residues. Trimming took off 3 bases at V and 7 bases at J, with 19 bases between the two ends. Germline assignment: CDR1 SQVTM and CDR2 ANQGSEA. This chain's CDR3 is CSVDDMGGAPNEQFF. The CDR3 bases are TGCAGCGTTGACGATATGGGGGGGGCCCCAAATGAGCAGTTCTTC.

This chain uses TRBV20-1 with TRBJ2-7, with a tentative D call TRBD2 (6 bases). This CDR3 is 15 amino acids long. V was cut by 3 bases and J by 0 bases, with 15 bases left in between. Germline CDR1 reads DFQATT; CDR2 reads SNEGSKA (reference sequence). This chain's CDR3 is CSASDPSALSYEQYF. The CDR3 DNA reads TGCAGTGCTAGCGACCCTAGCGCTCTCTCCTACGAGCAGTACTTC.

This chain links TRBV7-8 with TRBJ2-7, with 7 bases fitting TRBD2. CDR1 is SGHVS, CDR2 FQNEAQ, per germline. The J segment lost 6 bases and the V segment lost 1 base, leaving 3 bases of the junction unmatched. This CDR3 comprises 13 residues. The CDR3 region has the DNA TGTGCCAGCAGCTTAGGGGGACTAAGCGAGCAGTACTTC. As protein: CASSLGGLSEQYF.

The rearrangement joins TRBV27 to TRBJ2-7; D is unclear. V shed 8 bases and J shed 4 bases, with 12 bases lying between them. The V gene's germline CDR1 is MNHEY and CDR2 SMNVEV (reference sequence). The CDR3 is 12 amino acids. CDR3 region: CASSTNEYEQYF. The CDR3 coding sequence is TGTGCCAGCTCGACGAACGAATACGAGCAGTACTTC.

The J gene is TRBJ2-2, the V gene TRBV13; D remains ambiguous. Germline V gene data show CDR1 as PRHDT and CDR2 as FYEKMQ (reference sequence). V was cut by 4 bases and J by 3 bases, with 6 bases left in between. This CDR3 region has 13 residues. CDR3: CASSSDHTGELFF. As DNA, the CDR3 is TGTGCCAGCAGCTCAGATCACACCGGGGAGCTGTTTTTT.

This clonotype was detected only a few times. CDR3 sequence: CSVPWGNTEAFF. The CDR3 DNA is TGCAGCGTTCCCTGGGGGAACACTGAAGCTTTCTTT. The chain is built from TRBV29-1 and TRBJ1-1; D unclear. The V gene lost 5 bases and the J gene lost 1 base, with 8 bases spanning the gap. In germline, CDR1 is SQVTM, CDR2 ANQGSEA. CDR3 size: 12 residues.

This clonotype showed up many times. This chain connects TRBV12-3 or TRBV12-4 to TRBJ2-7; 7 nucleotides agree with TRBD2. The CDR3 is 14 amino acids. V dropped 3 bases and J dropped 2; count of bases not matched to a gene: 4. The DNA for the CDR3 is TGTGCCAGCAGTTTCCGGGGGGAGCCCTACGAGCAGTACTTC. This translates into CASSFRGEPYEQYF.

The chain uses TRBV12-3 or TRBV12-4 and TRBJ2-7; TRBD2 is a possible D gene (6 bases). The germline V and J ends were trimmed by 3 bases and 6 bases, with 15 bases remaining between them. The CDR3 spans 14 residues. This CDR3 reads CASSLGGLLGEQYF. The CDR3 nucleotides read TGTGCCAGCAGTTTGGGGGGTCTGCTTGGCGAGCAGTACTTC.

The CDR3 loop is CASSPWVGEQYF. The DNA for the CDR3 is TGTGCCAGCAGTCCATGGGTGGGTGAGCAGTACTTC. The chain links TRBV25-1 to TRBJ2-7; D gene unclear. Germline V gene data show CDR1 as MGHDK and CDR2 as SYGVNS. This CDR3 is built from 12 residues. V lost 5 bases and J lost 7, with 12 bases in between.

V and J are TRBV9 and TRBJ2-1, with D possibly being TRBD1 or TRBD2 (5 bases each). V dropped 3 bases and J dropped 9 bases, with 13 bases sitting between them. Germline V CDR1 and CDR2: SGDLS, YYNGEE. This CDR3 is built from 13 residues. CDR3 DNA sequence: TGTGCCAGCAGCGAGAGAGGGGCAGGTGAGCAGTTCTTC. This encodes CASSERGAGEQFF. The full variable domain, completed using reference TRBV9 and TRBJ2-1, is DSGVTQTPKHLITATGQRVTLRCSPRSGDLSVYWYQQSLDQGLQFLIQYYNGEERAKGNILERFSAQQFPDLHSELNLSSLELGDSALYFCASSERGAGEQFFGPGTRLTVL.

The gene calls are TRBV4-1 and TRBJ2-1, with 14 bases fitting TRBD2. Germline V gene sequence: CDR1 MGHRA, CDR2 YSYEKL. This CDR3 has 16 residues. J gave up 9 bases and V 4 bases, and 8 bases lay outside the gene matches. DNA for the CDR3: TGCGCCAGCAGCCCCATGGGACTAGCGGGAGAGGTTGAGCAGTTCTTC. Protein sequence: CASSPMGLAGEVEQFF.

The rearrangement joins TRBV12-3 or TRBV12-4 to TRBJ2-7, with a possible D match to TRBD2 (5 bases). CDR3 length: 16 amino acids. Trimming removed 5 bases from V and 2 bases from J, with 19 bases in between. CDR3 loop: CASSPPAGGDTYEQYF. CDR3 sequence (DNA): TGTGCCAGCAGTCCCCCGGCGGGTGGAGACACCTACGAGCAGTACTTC.

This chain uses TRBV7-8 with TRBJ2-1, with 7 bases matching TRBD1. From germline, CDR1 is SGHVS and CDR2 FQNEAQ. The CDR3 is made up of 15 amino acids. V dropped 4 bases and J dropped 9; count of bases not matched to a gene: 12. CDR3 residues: CASSSKTGPGAEQFF. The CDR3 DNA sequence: TGTGCCAGCAGCTCAAAGACAGGGCCAGGGGCTGAGCAGTTCTTC.

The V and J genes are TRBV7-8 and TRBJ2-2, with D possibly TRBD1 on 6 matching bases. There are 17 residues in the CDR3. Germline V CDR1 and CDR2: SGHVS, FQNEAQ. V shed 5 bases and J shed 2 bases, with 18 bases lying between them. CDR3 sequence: CASSERGSIVNTGELFF. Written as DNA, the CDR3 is TGTGCCAGCAGCGAAAGGGGGTCGATTGTCAACACCGGGGAGCTGTTTTTT. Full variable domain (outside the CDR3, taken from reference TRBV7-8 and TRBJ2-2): GAGVSQSPRYKVAKRGQDVALRCDPISGHVSLFWYQQALGQGPEFLTYFQNEAQLDKSGLPSDRFFAERPEGSVSTLKIQRTQQEDSAVYLCASSERGSIVNTGELFFGEGSRLTVL.

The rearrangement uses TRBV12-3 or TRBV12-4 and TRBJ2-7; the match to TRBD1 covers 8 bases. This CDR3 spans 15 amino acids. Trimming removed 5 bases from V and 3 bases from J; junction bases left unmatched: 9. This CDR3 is CASSPGLDRGYEQYF. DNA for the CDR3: TGTGCCAGCAGTCCAGGCTTAGACAGGGGCTACGAGCAGTACTTC.

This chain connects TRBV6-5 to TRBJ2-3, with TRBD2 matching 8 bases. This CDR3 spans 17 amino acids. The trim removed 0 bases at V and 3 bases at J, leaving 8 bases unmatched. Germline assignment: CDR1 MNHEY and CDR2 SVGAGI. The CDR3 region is CASSYSRGGAITDTQYF. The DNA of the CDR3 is TGTGCCAGCAGTTACTCTCGGGGGGGGGCCATAACAGATACGCAGTATTTT.

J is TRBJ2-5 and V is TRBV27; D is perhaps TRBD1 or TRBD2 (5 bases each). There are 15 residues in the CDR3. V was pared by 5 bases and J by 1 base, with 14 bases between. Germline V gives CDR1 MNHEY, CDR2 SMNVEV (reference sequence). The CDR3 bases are TGTGCCAGCAGTCTACTACCCGGGGCCCAAGAGACCCAGTACTTC. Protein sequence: CASSLLPGAQETQYF.

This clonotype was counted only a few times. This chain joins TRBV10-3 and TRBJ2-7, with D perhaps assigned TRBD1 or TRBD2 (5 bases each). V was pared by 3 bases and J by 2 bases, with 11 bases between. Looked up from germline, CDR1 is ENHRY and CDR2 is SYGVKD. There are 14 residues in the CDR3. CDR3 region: CAISEGRETYEQYF. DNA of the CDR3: TGTGCCATCAGTGAAGGCAGGGAGACCTACGAGCAGTACTTC.

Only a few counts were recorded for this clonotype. CDR3: CAIWDRAARQVRGTEAFF. The DNA for the CDR3 is TGTGCCATCTGGGACCGTGCGGCAAGACAAGTTCGGGGCACTGAAGCTTTCTTT. This rearrangement joins TRBV10-3 to TRBJ1-1; TRBD1 might be the D (5 bases). CDR1 ENHRY and CDR2 SYGVKD come from the germline V gene. V was trimmed by 8 bases and J by 4 bases, leaving 29 bases between them. This CDR3 contains 18 residues.

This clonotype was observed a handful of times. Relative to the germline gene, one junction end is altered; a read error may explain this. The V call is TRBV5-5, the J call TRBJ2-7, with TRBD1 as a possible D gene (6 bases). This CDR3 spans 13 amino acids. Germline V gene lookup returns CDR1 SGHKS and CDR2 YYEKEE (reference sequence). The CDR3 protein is CASSPPGTLEQHF. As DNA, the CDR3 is TGTGCCAGCAGCCCACCCGGGACACTCGAGCAGCACTTC.

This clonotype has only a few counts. CDR3 nucleotide sequence: TGTGCCATCAGTGAGTCGCAGAACACCGGGGAGCTGTTTTTT. Its protein is CAISESQNTGELFF. The chain carries TRBV10-3 and TRBJ2-2; D is unresolved. Between the trimmed V and J ends, which lost 0 bases and 1 base, there was a span of 3 bases. Germline CDR1 ENHRY, CDR2 SYGVKD. The CDR3 runs 14 residues.

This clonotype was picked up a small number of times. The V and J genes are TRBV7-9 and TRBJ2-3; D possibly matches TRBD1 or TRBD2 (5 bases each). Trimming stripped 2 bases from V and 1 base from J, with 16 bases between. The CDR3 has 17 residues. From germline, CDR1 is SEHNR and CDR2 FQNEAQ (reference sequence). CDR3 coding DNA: TGTGCCAGCAGCTTATTATTGGGGGACCGCCGCACAGATACGCAGTATTTT. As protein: CASSLLLGDRRTDTQYF.

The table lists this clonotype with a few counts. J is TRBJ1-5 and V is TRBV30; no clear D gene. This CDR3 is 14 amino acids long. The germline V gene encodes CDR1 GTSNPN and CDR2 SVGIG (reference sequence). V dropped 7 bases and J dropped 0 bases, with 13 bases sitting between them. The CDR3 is CASGHGSSNQPQHF. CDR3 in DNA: TGTGCCTCGGGTCATGGCAGTAGCAATCAGCCCCAGCATTTT.

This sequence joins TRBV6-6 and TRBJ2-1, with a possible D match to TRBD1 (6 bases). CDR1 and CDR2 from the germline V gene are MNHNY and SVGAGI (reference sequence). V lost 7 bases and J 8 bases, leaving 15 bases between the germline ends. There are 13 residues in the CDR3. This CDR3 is CASKTDRADEQFF. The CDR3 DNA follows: TGTGCCAGCAAGACGGACAGAGCGGATGAGCAGTTCTTC.